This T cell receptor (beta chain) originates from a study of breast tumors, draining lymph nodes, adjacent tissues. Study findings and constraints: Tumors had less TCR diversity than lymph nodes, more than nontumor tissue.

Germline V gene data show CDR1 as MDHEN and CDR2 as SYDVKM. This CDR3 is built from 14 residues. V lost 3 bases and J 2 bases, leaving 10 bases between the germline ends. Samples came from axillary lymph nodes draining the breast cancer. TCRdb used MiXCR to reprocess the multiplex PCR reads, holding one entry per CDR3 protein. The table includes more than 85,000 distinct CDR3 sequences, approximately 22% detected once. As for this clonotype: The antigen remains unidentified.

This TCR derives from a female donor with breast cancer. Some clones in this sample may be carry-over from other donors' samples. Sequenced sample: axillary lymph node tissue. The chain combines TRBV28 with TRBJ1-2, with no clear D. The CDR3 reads CASSLETTNYGYTF. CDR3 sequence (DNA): TGTGCCAGCAGTTTGGAAACAACCAACTATGGCTACACCTTC.